This record concerns one T cell receptor beta chain sequence. No antigen is known for it. Researchers prepared the TRB cDNA libraries using 5' RACE with UMI labels. Following a re-call of the 5' RACE reads, TCRdb has one entry per CDR3 protein and lacks DNA. The sample table includes 140,000 to 150,000 distinct CDR3 sequences. The sample belongs to a study of CXCR3-negative and CXCR3-positive naive CD8 T cells. Points from the study as a whole: CXCR3-positive naive cells had more hydrophobic TRB CDR3s than CXCR3-negative naive cells. Similar TRBV-TRBJ gene usage was seen in naive CXCR3-negative and CXCR3-positive cells, but not in memory cells. CXCR3 levels fell partly with cryopreservation; most assays relied on fresh PBMCs.

This CDR3 has 14 amino acids. The germline CDR1 and CDR2 sequences are SGHTA and FQGNSA. The chain couples TRBV7-2 to TRBJ2-7. The sequencing input was naive CXCR3+ CD8+ T cells from blood. As for subset: CD45RO-CCR7+CD27+CD95- naive CD8+ T cells expressing CXCR3 (TNR3+). The origin of this receptor is a human donor in good health. Some clones in this sample may be carry-over from other donors' samples. The CDR3 loop reads CASSLAGETYEQYF.